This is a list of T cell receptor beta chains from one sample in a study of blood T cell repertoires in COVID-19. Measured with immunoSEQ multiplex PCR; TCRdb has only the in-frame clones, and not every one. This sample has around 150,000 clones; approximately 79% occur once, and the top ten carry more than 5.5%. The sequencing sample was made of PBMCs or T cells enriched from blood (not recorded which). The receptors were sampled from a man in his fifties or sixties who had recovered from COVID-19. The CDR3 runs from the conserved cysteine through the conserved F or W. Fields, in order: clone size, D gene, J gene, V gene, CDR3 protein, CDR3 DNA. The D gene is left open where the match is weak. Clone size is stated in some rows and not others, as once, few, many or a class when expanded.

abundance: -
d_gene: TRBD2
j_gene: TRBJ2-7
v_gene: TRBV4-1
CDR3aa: CASSQEKTSGGYEQYF
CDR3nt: TGCGCCAGCAGCCAGGAAAAGACTAGCGGGGGTTACGAGCAGTACTTC

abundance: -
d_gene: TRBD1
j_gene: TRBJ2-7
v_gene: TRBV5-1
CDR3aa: CASSLASGTGAYEQYF
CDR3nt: TGCGCCAGCAGCTTGGCCTCCGGGACAGGGGCCTACGAGCAGTACTTC

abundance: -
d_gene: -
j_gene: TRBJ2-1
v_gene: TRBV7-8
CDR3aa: CASSSQGQEQFF
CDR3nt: TGTGCCAGCAGCTCCCAGGGTCAGGAGCAGTTCTTC

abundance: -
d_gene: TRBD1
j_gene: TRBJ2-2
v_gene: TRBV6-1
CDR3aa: CASSENRGRRTGELFF
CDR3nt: TGTGCCAGCAGCGAAAACAGGGGGCGCAGGACCGGGGAGCTGTTTTTT

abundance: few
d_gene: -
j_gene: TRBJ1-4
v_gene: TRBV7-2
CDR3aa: CASSLVADEKLFF
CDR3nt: TGTGCCAGCAGCTTAGTGGCAGATGAAAAACTGTTTTTT

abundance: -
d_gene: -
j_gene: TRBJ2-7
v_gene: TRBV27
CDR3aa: CASSWKGGTYEQYF
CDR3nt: TGTGCCAGCAGTTGGAAAGGGGGAACGTATGAGCAGTACTTC

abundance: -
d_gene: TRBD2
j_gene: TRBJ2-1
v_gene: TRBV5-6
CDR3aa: CACQSSGGANEQFF
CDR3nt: TGTGCCTGCCAGAGCAGCGGGGGGGCCAATGAGCAGTTCTTC

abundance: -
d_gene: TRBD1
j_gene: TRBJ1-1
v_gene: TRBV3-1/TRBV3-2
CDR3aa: CASSQLTGGAGNTEAFF
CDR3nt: TGTGCCAGCAGCCAACTGACAGGGGGCGCCGGAAACACTGAAGCTTTCTTT

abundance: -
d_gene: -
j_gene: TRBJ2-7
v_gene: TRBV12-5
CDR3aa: CASGLSDEQYF
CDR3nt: TGTGCTAGTGGTTTGTCTGACGAGCAGTACTTC

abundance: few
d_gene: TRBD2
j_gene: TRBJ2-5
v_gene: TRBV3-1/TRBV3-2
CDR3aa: CASSASSGAGETQYF
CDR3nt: TGTGCCAGCTCCGCCTCTAGCGGGGCGGGGGAGACCCAGTACTTC

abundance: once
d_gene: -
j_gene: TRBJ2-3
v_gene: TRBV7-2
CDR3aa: CASSLALARGDTQYF
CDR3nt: TGTGCCAGCAGCTTAGCCCTTGCCCGGGGAGATACGCAGTATTTT

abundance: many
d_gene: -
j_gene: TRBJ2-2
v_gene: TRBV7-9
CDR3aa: CASSLAWGQITGELFF
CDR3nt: TGTGCCAGCAGCTTAGCGTGGGGGCAGATCACCGGGGAGCTGTTTTTT

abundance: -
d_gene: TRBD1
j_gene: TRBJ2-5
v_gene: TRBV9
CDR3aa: CASSPGQIQETQYF
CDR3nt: TGTGCCAGCAGCCCGGGACAGATCCAAGAGACCCAGTACTTC

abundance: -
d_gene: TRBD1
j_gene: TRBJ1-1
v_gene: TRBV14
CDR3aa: CASSQDRGLKAFF
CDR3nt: TGTGCCAGCAGCCAGGACAGGGGGCTCAAGGCTTTCTTT

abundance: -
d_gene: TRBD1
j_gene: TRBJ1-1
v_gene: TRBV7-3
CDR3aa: CASSADRGRGTEAFF
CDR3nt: TGTGCCAGCAGCGCCGACAGGGGGCGCGGGACTGAAGCTTTCTTT

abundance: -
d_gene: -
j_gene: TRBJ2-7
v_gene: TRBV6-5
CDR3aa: CASTDGAGGSYEQYF
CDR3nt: TGTGCCAGCACCGACGGGGCAGGGGGGTCCTACGAGCAGTACTTC

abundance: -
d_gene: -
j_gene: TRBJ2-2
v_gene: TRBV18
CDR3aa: CASSRQAGELFF
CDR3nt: TGTGCCAGCTCACGACAGGCCGGGGAGCTGTTTTTT

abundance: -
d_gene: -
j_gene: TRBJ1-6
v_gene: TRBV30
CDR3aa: CAWSAGNSPLHF
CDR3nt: TGTGCCTGGAGTGCAGGGAATTCACCCCTCCACTTT

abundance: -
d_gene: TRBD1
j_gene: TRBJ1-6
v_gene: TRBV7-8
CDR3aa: CASSTLVGDRGLAGSPLHF
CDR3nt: TGTGCCAGCAGCACCTTAGTGGGGGACAGGGGTCTCGCCGGATCACCCCTCCACTTT

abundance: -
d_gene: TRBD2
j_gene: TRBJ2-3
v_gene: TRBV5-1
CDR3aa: CASSLDVSGVTDTQYF
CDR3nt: TGCGCCAGCAGCTTGGACGTTAGCGGGGTCACAGATACGCAGTATTTT

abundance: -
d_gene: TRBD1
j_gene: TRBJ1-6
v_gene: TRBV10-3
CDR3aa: CAISDQGAMNSPLHF
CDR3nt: TGTGCCATCAGTGACCAGGGGGCGATGAATTCACCCCTCCACTTT

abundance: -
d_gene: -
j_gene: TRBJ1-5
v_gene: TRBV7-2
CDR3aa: CASSLTRKDQPQHF
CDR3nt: TGTGCCAGCAGCTTAACCAGGAAGGATCAGCCCCAGCATTTT

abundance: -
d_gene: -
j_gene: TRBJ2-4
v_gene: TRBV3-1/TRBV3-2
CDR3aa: CASSQDLLGGNIQYF
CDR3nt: TGTGCCAGCAGCCAAGATTTGTTAGGGGGAAACATTCAGTACTTC

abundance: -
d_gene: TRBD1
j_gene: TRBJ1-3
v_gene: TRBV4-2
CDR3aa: CASSQDQTGPGSGNTIYF
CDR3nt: TGTGCCAGCAGCCAAGACCAGACAGGGCCGGGCTCTGGAAACACCATATATTTT

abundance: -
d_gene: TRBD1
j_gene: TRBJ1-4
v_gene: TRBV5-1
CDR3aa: CASSVTSGQGNEKLFF
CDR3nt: TGCGCCAGCAGCGTGACCTCGGGACAGGGGAATGAAAAACTGTTTTTT

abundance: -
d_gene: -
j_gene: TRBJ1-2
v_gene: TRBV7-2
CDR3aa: CASSLGATNYGYTF
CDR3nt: TGTGCCAGCAGCTTAGGGGCCACTAACTATGGCTACACCTTC

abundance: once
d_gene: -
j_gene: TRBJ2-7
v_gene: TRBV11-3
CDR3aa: CASSLAPRQARDEQYF
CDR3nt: TGTGCCAGCAGCTTAGCCCCGCGACAGGCTCGGGACGAGCAGTACTTC

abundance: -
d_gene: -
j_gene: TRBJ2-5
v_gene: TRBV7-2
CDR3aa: CASSLAGRGETQYF
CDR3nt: TGTGCCAGCAGCTTAGCGGGAAGGGGAGAGACCCAGTACTTC

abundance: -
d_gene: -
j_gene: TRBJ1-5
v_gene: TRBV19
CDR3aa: CASSDRSQPQHF
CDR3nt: TGTGCCAGTAGCGACAGGAGTCAGCCCCAGCATTTT

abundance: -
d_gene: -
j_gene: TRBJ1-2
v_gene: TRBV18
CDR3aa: CASSPLWGANYGYTF
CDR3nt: TGTGCCAGCTCACCTCTCTGGGGGGCTAACTATGGCTACACCTTC

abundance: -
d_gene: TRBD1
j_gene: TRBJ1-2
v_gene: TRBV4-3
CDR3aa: CASSPTQGGYGYTF
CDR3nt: TGCGCCAGCAGCCCGACACAGGGGGGCTATGGCTACACCTTC

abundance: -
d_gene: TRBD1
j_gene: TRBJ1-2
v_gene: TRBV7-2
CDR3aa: CASSLAGTGGVSNYGYTF
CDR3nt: TGTGCCAGCAGCTTAGCCGGGACAGGGGGCGTATCTAACTATGGCTACACCTTC

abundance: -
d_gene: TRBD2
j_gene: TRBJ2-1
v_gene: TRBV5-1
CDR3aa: CASNVGTSGNNEQFF
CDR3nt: TGCGCCAGCAACGTTGGGACTAGCGGTAACAATGAGCAGTTCTTC

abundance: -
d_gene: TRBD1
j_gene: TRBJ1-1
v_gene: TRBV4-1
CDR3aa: CASSPQMGQGLTEAFF
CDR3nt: TGCGCCAGCAGCCCTCAAATGGGACAGGGACTCACTGAAGCTTTCTTT

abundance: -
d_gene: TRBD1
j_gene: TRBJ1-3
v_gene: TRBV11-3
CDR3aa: CASSLLGDSGFSGNTIYF
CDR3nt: TGTGCCAGCAGCTTATTGGGGGACAGCGGATTCTCTGGAAACACCATATATTTT

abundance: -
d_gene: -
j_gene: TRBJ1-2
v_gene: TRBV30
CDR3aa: CAWSVRYYGYTF
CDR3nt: TGTGCCTGGAGTGTACGGTATTATGGCTACACCTTC

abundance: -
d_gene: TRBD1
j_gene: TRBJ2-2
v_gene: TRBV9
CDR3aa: CASSVRTGGSGELFF
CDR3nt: TGTGCCAGCAGCGTAAGGACAGGGGGTAGCGGGGAGCTGTTTTTT

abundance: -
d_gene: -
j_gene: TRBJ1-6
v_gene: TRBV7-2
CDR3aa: CASSSQPVTVYNSPLHF
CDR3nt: TGTGCCAGCAGCTCGCAACCCGTTACGGTCTATAATTCACCCCTCCACTTT

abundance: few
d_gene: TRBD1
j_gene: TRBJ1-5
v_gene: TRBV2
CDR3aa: CASKGQGSPQPQHF
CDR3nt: TGTGCCAGCAAGGGACAGGGTAGCCCCCAGCCCCAGCATTTT

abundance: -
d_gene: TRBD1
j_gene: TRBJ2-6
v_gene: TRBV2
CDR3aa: CASSLLPGGATGANVLTF
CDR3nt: TGTGCCAGCAGTCTTCTTCCAGGGGGCGCGACTGGGGCCAACGTCCTGACTTTC

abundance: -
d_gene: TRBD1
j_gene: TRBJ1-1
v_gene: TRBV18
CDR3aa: CASSQGADTEAFF
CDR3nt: TGTGCCAGCTCACAGGGGGCGGACACTGAAGCTTTCTTT

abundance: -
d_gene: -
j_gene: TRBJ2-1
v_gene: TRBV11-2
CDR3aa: CASSPRLSSYNEQFF
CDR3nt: TGTGCCAGCAGCCCCCGACTGTCTTCCTACAATGAGCAGTTCTTC